These T cell receptor beta chains were read from a single sample in a study of blood T cell repertoires in COVID-19. Sequenced by immunoSEQ multiplex PCR; TCRdb stores in-frame clones only, minus some. The sample comprises 70,000 to 100,000 clones, more than 85% of which are singletons, and 1.7% rests with the top ten. The source material was peripheral blood. These TCRs come from a man aged 55 to 69 with acute or convalescent COVID-19. Both conserved end residues are part of each CDR3. A D gene is named only where the DNA matches it firmly. Rows may omit the clone size; those that give it use once, few, many or a size class.

-	-	TRBV6-5	TRBJ1-6	TGTGCCAGCAGACCCACTACAGGGCTTCGAATCCCCCTCCACTTT	CASRPTTGLRIPLHF
-	-	TRBV11-2	TRBJ2-1	TGTGCCAGCAGCTCGGGCCCGGGGGATTACAATGAGCAGTTCTTC	CASSSGPGDYNEQFF
-	-	TRBV7-2	TRBJ2-2	TGTGCCAGCAGGGGAGCCGGGGAGCTGTTTTTT	CASRGAGELFF
TRBD1	few	TRBV7-3	TRBJ1-1	TGTGCCAGCAGCCCCTACGGACAGGGACAAGCTTTCTTT	CASSPYGQGQAFF
TRBD1	-	TRBV12-3/TRBV12-4	TRBJ1-1	TGTGCCAGCAGTTTTGGACAGGGGACTGAAGCTTTCTTT	CASSFGQGTEAFF
-	-	TRBV6-2/TRBV6-3	TRBJ2-1	TGTGCCAGCAGCGAGGGAGAGCAGTTCTTC	CASSEGEQFF
-	-	TRBV7-2	TRBJ2-1	TGTGCCAGCAGCCTTCCGGAGAGGGCCGGGAATGAGCAGTTCTTC	CASSLPERAGNEQFF
TRBD1	-	TRBV4-1	TRBJ1-5	TGCGCCAGCAGCCAAGCCACTACAGGGGATAGGCAGCCCCAGCATTTT	CASSQATTGDRQPQHF
-	once	TRBV6-1	TRBJ1-3	TGTGCCAGCAGTGAATTATTTGCCCTCCGCAGCTCTGGAAACACCATATATTTT	CASSELFALRSSGNTIYF
-	-	TRBV7-3	TRBJ2-3	TGTGCCAGCAGCTCCCAGGCAGCTAGCACAGATACGCAGTATTTT	CASSSQAASTDTQYF
TRBD1	-	TRBV4-3	TRBJ2-5	TGCGCCAGCAGCCAAGATACAGGGGGAGAGACCCAGTACTTC	CASSQDTGGETQYF
TRBD1	-	TRBV19	TRBJ1-5	TGTGCCAGTAGTACCACAGGGGAAAGCAATCAGCCCCAGCATTTT	CASSTTGESNQPQHF
-	-	TRBV9	TRBJ2-3	TGTGCCAGCAGCGTAGGGGTTGGCGGAGCTGGCACAGATACGCAGTATTTT	CASSVGVGGAGTDTQYF
TRBD1	-	TRBV19	TRBJ1-5	TGTGCCAGTAGTTGGGACAGGGGTTATTATCAGCCCCAGCATTTT	CASSWDRGYYQPQHF
-	-	TRBV13	TRBJ2-5	TGTGCCAGCAGCTTCGTCGGGGGGCGCTCCCAGACCCAGTACTTC	CASSFVGGRSQTQYF
-	once	TRBV6-6	TRBJ2-7	TGTGCCAGCAGTTACTATGGGAGCTCCTACGAGCAGTACTTC	CASSYYGSSYEQYF
-	-	TRBV2	TRBJ2-1	TGTGCCAGCAGTGAAGAGGGTAGGATGGTGGGGAGTCACCCCCAGTTCTTC	CASSEEGRMVGSHPQFF
TRBD2	once	TRBV7-2	TRBJ2-5	TGTGCCAGCCAAGGCGGGAGGGAAAAGACCCAGTACTTC	CASQGGREKTQYF
-	-	TRBV20-1	TRBJ2-1	TGCAGTGCTCAGGACAATGAGCAGTTCTTC	CSAQDNEQFF
TRBD2	-	TRBV7-2	TRBJ2-7	TGTGCCAGCAGCCTCCAGGCGGGGGGGTCCTACGAGCAGTACTTC	CASSLQAGGSYEQYF
TRBD1	-	TRBV14	TRBJ2-2	TGTGCCAGCAGCCTCAGAAGTAGGACAGGGTCCACCGGGGAGCTGTTTTTT	CASSLRSRTGSTGELFF
TRBD2	-	TRBV29-1	TRBJ2-1	TGCAGCGTTAAGGGACTAGCGGGAAATGAGCAGTTCTTC	CSVKGLAGNEQFF
TRBD1	-	TRBV7-8	TRBJ2-5	TGTGCCAGCAGCTTGCCCACGGACAGGGGGGAGGAGACCCAGTACTTC	CASSLPTDRGEETQYF
-	-	TRBV4-2	TRBJ1-2	TGTGCCAGCAGCCAAGCGGGGGTGGGGGACTATGGCTACACCTTC	CASSQAGVGDYGYTF
TRBD1	-	TRBV5-4	TRBJ2-5	TGTGCCAGCAGCGGATCCCGGGACAGGGGTGGGGGGACCCAGTACTTC	CASSGSRDRGGGTQYF
-	few	TRBV6-2/TRBV6-3	TRBJ2-7	TGTGCCAGCAGTTACTTCCTCCGGGAGCCGGACTACGAGCAGTACTTC	CASSYFLREPDYEQYF
-	-	TRBV5-1	TRBJ2-2	TGCGCCAGTAAAAGGGGAGGCGAGGGTGCCGGGGAGCTGTTTTTT	CASKRGGEGAGELFF
-	-	TRBV12-2	TRBJ1-5	TGTGCAAGTCGGCCGCGTCACAGATCCCAGCCCCAGCATTTT	CASRPRHRSQPQHF
-	-	TRBV28	TRBJ2-7	TGTGCCAGCAGCCCTACAGGAACCTACGAGCAGTACTTC	CASSPTGTYEQYF
-	-	TRBV9	TRBJ2-7	TGTGCCAGCAGCGTAGGGACTACCTCCTACGAGCAGTACTTC	CASSVGTTSYEQYF
TRBD1	-	TRBV13	TRBJ1-4	TGTGCCAGCAGCTTCGAGGGGGCGGGTGAAAAACTGTTTTTT	CASSFEGAGEKLFF
TRBD2	-	TRBV5-1	TRBJ2-1	TGCGCCAGCAGCTTGTCTAGCGGGAGTGTCTCCTACAATGAGCAGTTCTTC	CASSLSSGSVSYNEQFF
-	-	TRBV28	TRBJ1-1	TGTGCCAGCAGTTTACAAGGGGACACTGAAGCTTTCTTT	CASSLQGDTEAFF
TRBD1	-	TRBV28	TRBJ1-1	TGTGCCAGCAGTTTAACAGGGGCAAAAACTGAAGCTTTCTTT	CASSLTGAKTEAFF
-	-	TRBV10-3	TRBJ1-6	TGTGCCATCAGTGAAGCGTTCCGGGATTACATTAATTCACCCCTCCACTTT	CAISEAFRDYINSPLHF
TRBD1	few	TRBV5-6	TRBJ1-6	TGTGCCACGCACAGGGGGCGAAATTCACCCCTCCACTTT	CATHRGRNSPLHF
TRBD1	-	TRBV5-1	TRBJ2-7	TGCGCCAGCAGCTTTGGGACAGGCTACGAGCAGTACTTC	CASSFGTGYEQYF
TRBD2	-	TRBV28	TRBJ2-3	TGTGCCAGCAGTACCGGGACTACCGATTCGCAGTATTTT	CASSTGTTDSQYF
-	-	TRBV29-1	TRBJ1-3	TGCAGCGTTGAAGATCAGGGATCGTGGGGAAACACCATATATTTT	CSVEDQGSWGNTIYF
-	-	TRBV30	TRBJ1-5	TGTGCCTGGGGAAACAGGGAGAGAGGCCAGCCCCAGCATTTT	CAWGNRERGQPQHF
-	-	TRBV5-8	TRBJ1-1	TGTGCCAGCAGCCTAAGCCCGATGAACACTGAAGCTTTCTTT	CASSLSPMNTEAFF
TRBD1	-	TRBV3-1/TRBV3-2	TRBJ1-2	TGTGCCAGCAGCCTAAAGACAGGGCAAGGCTACACCTTC	CASSLKTGQGYTF
TRBD1	-	TRBV29-1	TRBJ2-5	TGCAGCGTCTCCAGGGGGCAAGAGACCCAGTACTTC	CSVSRGQETQYF
-	-	TRBV18	TRBJ1-4	TGTGCCAGCTCCCTACAGGGCCCGGATGAAAAACTGTTTTTT	CASSLQGPDEKLFF
TRBD1	-	TRBV5-5	TRBJ1-3	TGTGCCAGCAGCCGGGGGACAGGGGGAAACACCATATATTTT	CASSRGTGGNTIYF
TRBD2	-	TRBV15	TRBJ2-5	TGTGCCACCAGCACCCGGACTAGCGGGAGGTGGAGAGAGACCCAGTACTTC	CATSTRTSGRWRETQYF
TRBD2	-	TRBV19	TRBJ2-7	TGTGCCAGTCAGGGACTAGCGGGAGTAGGAACCTACGAGCAGTACTTC	CASQGLAGVGTYEQYF
TRBD1	-	TRBV6-5	TRBJ2-1	TGTGCCAGCAGTTCCCGACAGGGCGTGGATGAGCAGTTCTTC	CASSSRQGVDEQFF
TRBD1	once	TRBV28	TRBJ2-7	TGTGCCAGCAGTTCCCCATCGACAGGGGGCAAGGACGAGCAGTACTTC	CASSSPSTGGKDEQYF
-	-	TRBV5-1	TRBJ1-3	TGCGCCAGCAGCTTGGTGGGGGGAACTGGAAACACCATATATTTT	CASSLVGGTGNTIYF
-	-	TRBV5-4	TRBJ2-7	TGTGCCAGCAGCTGGGGGCAGTCCTACGAGCAGTACTTC	CASSWGQSYEQYF
-	-	TRBV29-1	TRBJ1-2	TGCAGCGTTGAAGAGTGGGACAACAAGGGCTACACCTTC	CSVEEWDNKGYTF
TRBD2	-	TRBV7-6	TRBJ2-1	TGTGCCAGCAGCTTCTCTAGCGGGAGGGGTAATGAGCAGTTCTTC	CASSFSSGRGNEQFF
TRBD2	-	TRBV27	TRBJ2-1	TGTGCCAGCAGTTTGGCCCTAGCGGGCTCCTACAATGAGCAGTTCTTC	CASSLALAGSYNEQFF
-	-	TRBV5-1	TRBJ1-6	TGCGCCAGCAGCTTGGCACCCGCTCCACTTTATAATTCACCCCTCCACTTT	CASSLAPAPLYNSPLHF
-	-	TRBV19	TRBJ1-5	TGTGCCAGTAGGGCTACAGGGAATGGACAGCCCCAGCATTTT	CASRATGNGQPQHF
TRBD2	few	TRBV6-2/TRBV6-3	TRBJ2-7	TGTGCCAGCAGTTTCTCTAGGGAACTAGCGGGACTCTCCTACGAGCAGTACTTC	CASSFSRELAGLSYEQYF
TRBD1	-	TRBV7-6	TRBJ2-7	TGTGCCAGCAGCTCGACGGGACAGGGGACCTACGAGCAGTACTTC	CASSSTGQGTYEQYF